Following are 9 T cell receptor beta chains from one sample sequenced in a study of blood T cells in healthy people across ages. Then a second PCR, running about 6 to 12 cycles, was carried out with a sample-barcoded 5' primer and a J-beta primer mix. From the 5' RACE reads, TCRdb called clonotypes with MiXCR, one entry per CDR3 protein. Of about 780,000 distinct CDR3 sequences listed, 25% to 30% are singletons. These data were likewise used in another study, on T cells of mothers and their children.

Source material: blood. The receptors derive from a boy younger than 18 in good health.

This clonotype turned up a few times. The V gene is TRBV14, the J gene TRBJ2-3; D gene ambiguous. This CDR3 is built from 18 residues. Germline V gives CDR1 SGHDN, CDR2 FVKESK. V was pared by 0 bases and J by 6 bases, with 22 bases between. CDR3 protein: CASSQDSIGLDLWDTQYF. CDR3 nucleotide sequence: TGTGCCAGCAGCCAAGACTCTATCGGGCTAGATTTATGGGATACGCAGTATTTT.

The V gene is TRBV9, the J gene TRBJ2-5; 9 bases match TRBD2. This CDR3 is 16 amino acids long. J gave up 2 bases and V 1 base, and 6 bases lay outside the gene matches. Germline loops: CDR1 SGDLS, CDR2 YYNGEE. The CDR3 bases are TGTGCCAGCAGCGTAATTCCAGCGGGGGGACAAGAGACCCAGTACTTC. Its translation: CASSVIPAGGQETQYF.

The V call is TRBV7-3, the J call TRBJ2-7; D assignment may be TRBD1 or TRBD2 (5 bases each). The J call is doubtful: the DNA matches TRBJ2-1 better. Germline values: CDR1 SGHTA, CDR2 FQGTGA. This CDR3 contains 15 residues. In nucleotides, the CDR3 is TGTGCCAGCAGCTTAGAGGGGCCCCCCTACAATGAGCAGTTCTTC. It translates to CASSLEGPPYNEQFF.

This clonotype was detected a few times. The rearrangement links TRBV2 to TRBJ2-5; D is unresolved. The assigned J gene may be wrong: the sequence end matches TRBJ2-1 better. The CDR3 runs to 12 residues. CDR1 and CDR2 (germline): SNHLY, FYNNEI. The CDR3 reads CASNRPGVEQFF. The CDR3 region has the DNA TGTGCCAGCAACCGCCCTGGAGTTGAGCAGTTCTTC.

The chain uses TRBV15 and TRBJ2-5; D is ambiguous. The CDR3 contains 13 residues. Germline CDR1 is LNHNV and CDR2 is YYDKDF (reference sequence). Trimming took 0 bases from V and 5 from J, leaving 7 bases between them. The CDR3, as DNA: TGTGCCACCAGCAGAGAAACCTGGGAGACCCAGTACTTC. It is translated as CATSRETWETQYF.

The genes are TRBV7-9 and TRBJ2-1; tentatively, D is TRBD1 or TRBD2 (6 bases each). The germline V gene has CDR1 SEHNR and CDR2 FQNEAQ (reference sequence). The V end was cut by 0 bases, the J end by 5 bases, with 14 bases between. This CDR3 spans 16 amino acids. The CDR3 is CASSLADGGLNNEQFF. The CDR3 DNA follows: TGTGCCAGCAGCTTAGCGGACGGGGGCCTGAACAATGAGCAGTTCTTC.

For this clonotype: At one end the junction does not follow the germline gene, possibly because of a read error. The chain links TRBV11-2 to TRBJ2-5; 14 nucleotides agree with TRBD2. The J call may be incorrect, as the DNA end agrees better with TRBJ2-1. The CDR3 consists of 17 residues. Per the germline V gene, CDR1 is SGHAT and CDR2 is FQNNGV. The CDR3 DNA sequence: TGTGCCAGCAGACAGAGGACTAGCGGGGGGACCTACGATGAGCAGTTCTTC. Its protein product is CASRQRTSGGTYDEQFF.

This clonotype was seen only a few times. The V call is TRBV4-2, the J call TRBJ1-4, with TRBD1 matching over 11 bases. V lost 3 bases, J lost 3 bases, and 12 bases stayed unmatched. This CDR3 contains 19 residues. The germline V gene encodes CDR1 LGHNA and CDR2 YNFKEQ. The CDR3 region is CASSQLDRGLDGANEKLFF. The CDR3 bases are TGTGCCAGCAGCCAGCTGGACAGGGGGCTTGACGGGGCTAATGAAAAACTGTTTTTT.

This clonotype was recorded a few times. This is likely a read error, given that the CDR3 carries no conserved phenylalanine or tryptophan at its end. This chain links TRBV20-1 with TRBJ2-7, with 7 bases aligning to TRBD1. Germline trimming cut 6 bases from V and 0 bases from J; bases unmatched to any gene: 2. The CDR3 contains 12 residues. In germline, CDR1 is DFQATT, CDR2 SNEGSKA (reference sequence). CDR3 sequence reads: CSARDSSYEQYL. Here the CDR3 DNA reads TGCAGTGCAAGGGACAGCTCCTACGAGCAGTACCTC.